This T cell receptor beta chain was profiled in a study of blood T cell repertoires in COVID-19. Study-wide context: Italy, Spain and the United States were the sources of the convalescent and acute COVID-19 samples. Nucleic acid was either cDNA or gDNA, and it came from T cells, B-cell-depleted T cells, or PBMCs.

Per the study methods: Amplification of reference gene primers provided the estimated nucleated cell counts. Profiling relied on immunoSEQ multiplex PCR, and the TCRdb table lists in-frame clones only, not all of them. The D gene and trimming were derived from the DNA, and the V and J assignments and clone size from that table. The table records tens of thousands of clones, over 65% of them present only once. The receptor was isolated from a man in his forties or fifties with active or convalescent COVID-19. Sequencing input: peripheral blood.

CDR3 sequence reads: CASSDTGFSNQPQHF. DNA for the CDR3: TGTGCCAGCAGTGACACAGGGTTTAGCAATCAGCCCCAGCATTTT. This rearrangement joins TRBV2 to TRBJ1-5; the D gene is possibly TRBD1 (6 bases). Trimming left V 3 bases short and J 0 bases short, with 9 bases between. CDR3 length: 15 amino acids. Germline values: CDR1 SNHLY, CDR2 FYNNEI. Combining the CDR3 with reference TRBV2 and TRBJ1-5 gives the whole variable domain EPEVTQTPSHQVTQMGQEVILRCVPISNHLYFYWYRQILGQKVEFLVSFYNNEISEKSEIFDDQFSVERPDGSNFTLKIRSTKLEDSAMYFCASSDTGFSNQPQHFGDGTRLSIL.